What follows describes a single T cell receptor (beta chain). What it binds is unknown. The junction does not match germline at one end; this may be a read error. Treatment reported: around 19 received Ad26.COV2.S at low or high dose, single or two shots; 5 received placebo; per-sample allocation not given. The samples were gathered on day 63 after the first injection of vaccine or placebo. This entry is derived from a study of Ad26.COV2.S vaccination and SARS-CoV-2 variants. About the study: Sample donor was a member of the COV1001 Ad26.COV2.S trial arm. Intramuscularly, Ad26.COV2.S was given either once or twice, 56 days apart. Whole-study findings and limits: Participants given vaccine showed non-spike TCR breadth similar to that of placebo recipients. Placebo recipients showed lower spike-specific TCR breadth than vaccinees.

The assay was immunoSEQ multiplex PCR, and TCRdb's table has in-frame clones only and misses some. The sample has about 350,000 clones; about 87% are singletons. Germline V gene lookup returns CDR1 SSHAT and CDR2 FNYEAQ (reference sequence). The CDR3 length is 15 residues. This TCR derives from a person aged 18-60 years who received the Ad26.COV2.S COVID-19 vaccine or a placebo. The specimen comprised peripheral blood, sampled in a trial of Ad26.COV2.S vaccine versus placebo. This chain uses TRBV7-7 with TRBJ2-1, with TRBD2 identical over 7 bases. The CDR3 sequence is CASSLGVMGGGEQFF. CDR3 DNA sequence: TGTGCTAGCAGCTTGGGAGTTATGGGGGGGGGTGAGCAGTTCTTC.